A selection of T cell receptor beta chains follows, all from one sample in a study of shared clonotypes between healthy human individuals. This table comes from immunoSEQ multiplex PCR, and its TCRdb copy is limited to in-frame clones, with some not included. The sample carries approximately 500,000 clones, 79% recorded once. The sequencing input was PBMCs. The receptors were sampled from a woman in her thirties or forties in good health. Some clones in this sample may be carry-over from other donors' samples. Both conserved end residues are part of each CDR3. D genes are given only for firm matches. Clone size is shown for a subset of rows, as once, few, many or a class of expanded clone.

abundance | d_gene | j_gene | v_gene | CDR3aa | CDR3nt
- | - | TRBJ1-2 | TRBV19 | CASSQRQFNYGYTF | TGTGCCAGTAGCCAGCGACAGTTTAACTATGGCTACACCTTC
once | TRBD2 | TRBJ2-1 | TRBV18 | CASSILAGGDEQFF | TGTGCCAGCTCTATACTAGCGGGAGGGGACGAGCAGTTCTTC
- | - | TRBJ2-4 | TRBV19 | CASSMGEFGKNIQYF | TGTGCCAGTAGTATGGGGGAGTTCGGCAAAAACATTCAGTACTTC
- | TRBD1 | TRBJ2-7 | TRBV18 | CASSPPGQLYEQYF | TGTGCCAGCTCACCCCCGGGACAGCTCTACGAGCAGTACTTC
- | TRBD2 | TRBJ2-7 | TRBV28 | CASCSFGGVEQYF | TGTGCCAGCTGCTCTTTCGGGGGGGTCGAGCAGTACTTC
- | TRBD2 | TRBJ2-3 | TRBV6-4 | CASSLLAGGSDTQYF | TGTGCCAGCAGTCTACTAGCGGGAGGCTCAGATACGCAGTATTTT
- | TRBD1 | TRBJ2-5 | TRBV13 | CASSSETGTGGLTRETQYF | TGTGCCAGCAGCTCAGAGACCGGGACAGGGGGTCTCACAAGGGAGACCCAGTACTTC
- | TRBD2 | TRBJ2-3 | TRBV10-3 | CAIRSLAGSTDTQYF | TGTGCCATCAGATCACTAGCGGGGAGCACAGATACGCAGTATTTT
- | TRBD2 | TRBJ2-3 | TRBV6-4 | CASSDWTSGSTDTQYF | TGTGCCAGCAGTGACTGGACTAGCGGGAGCACAGATACGCAGTATTTT
- | TRBD2 | TRBJ2-3 | TRBV27 | CASSRDRGTRGRDTQYF | TGTGCCAGCAGTCGAGACCGCGGGACTAGGGGGAGGGATACGCAGTATTTT
- | - | TRBJ2-1 | TRBV5-1 | CASSLGVAEYNEQFF | TGCGCCAGCAGCTTGGGGGTAGCGGAATACAATGAGCAGTTCTTC
many | TRBD2 | TRBJ2-5 | TRBV5-4 | CASSGTSGGGPQYF | TGTGCCAGCAGCGGGACTAGCGGGGGGGGACCCCAGTACTTC
- | - | TRBJ2-7 | TRBV28 | CACSQSSYEQYF | TGTGCGTGTTCGCAGAGCTCCTACGAGCAGTACTTC
- | TRBD1 | TRBJ1-2 | TRBV19 | CASSPLSGTEYGYTF | TGTGCCAGTAGTCCCCTATCCGGGACAGAGTATGGCTACACCTTC
- | TRBD1 | TRBJ2-5 | TRBV25-1 | CASSEGQEVETQYF | TGTGCCAGCAGTGAGGGACAGGAGGTAGAGACCCAGTACTTC
- | - | TRBJ1-2 | TRBV10-3 | CAISEGGAVNYGYTF | TGTGCCATCAGTGAGGGGGGGGCAGTCAACTATGGCTACACCTTC